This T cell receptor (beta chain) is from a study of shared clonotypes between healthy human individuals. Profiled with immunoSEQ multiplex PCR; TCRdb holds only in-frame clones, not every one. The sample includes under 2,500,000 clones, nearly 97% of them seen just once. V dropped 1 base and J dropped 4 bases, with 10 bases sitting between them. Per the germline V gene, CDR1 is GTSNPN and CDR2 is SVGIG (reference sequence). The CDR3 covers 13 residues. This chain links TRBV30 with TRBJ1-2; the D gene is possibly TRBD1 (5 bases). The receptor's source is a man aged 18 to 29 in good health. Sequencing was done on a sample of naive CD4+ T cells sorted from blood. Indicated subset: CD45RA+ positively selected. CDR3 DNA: TGTGCCTGGAGTGGGGACTTCAGCTATGGCTACACCTTC. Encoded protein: CAWSGDFSYGYTF.